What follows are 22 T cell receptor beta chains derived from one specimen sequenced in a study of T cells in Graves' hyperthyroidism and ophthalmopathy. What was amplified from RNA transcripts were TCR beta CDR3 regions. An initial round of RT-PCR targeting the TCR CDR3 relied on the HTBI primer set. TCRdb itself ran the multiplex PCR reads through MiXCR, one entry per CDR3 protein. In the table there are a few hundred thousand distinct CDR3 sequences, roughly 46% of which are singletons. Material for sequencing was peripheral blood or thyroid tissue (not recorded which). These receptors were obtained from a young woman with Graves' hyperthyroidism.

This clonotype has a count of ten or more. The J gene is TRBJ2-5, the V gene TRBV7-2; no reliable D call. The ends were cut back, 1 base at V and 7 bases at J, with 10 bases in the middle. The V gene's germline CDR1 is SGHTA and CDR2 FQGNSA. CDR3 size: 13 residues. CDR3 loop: CASSLEVGLTQYF. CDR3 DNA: TGTGCCAGCAGCTTAGAGGTCGGCCTGACCCAGTACTTC.

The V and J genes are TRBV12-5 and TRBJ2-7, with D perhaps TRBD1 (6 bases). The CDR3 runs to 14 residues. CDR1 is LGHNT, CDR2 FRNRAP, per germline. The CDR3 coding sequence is TGTGCCAGCAGTTTAGCCGCAGGGGTCCATGAGCAGTACTTC. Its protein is CASSLAAGVHEQYF.

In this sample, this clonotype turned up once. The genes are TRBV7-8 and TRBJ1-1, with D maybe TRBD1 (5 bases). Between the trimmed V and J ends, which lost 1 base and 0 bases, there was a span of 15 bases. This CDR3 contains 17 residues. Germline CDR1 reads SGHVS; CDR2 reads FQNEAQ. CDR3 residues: CASSLGRGGAVNTEAFF. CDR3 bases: TGTGCCAGCAGCTTAGGGAGAGGAGGGGCCGTGAACACTGAAGCTTTCTTT.

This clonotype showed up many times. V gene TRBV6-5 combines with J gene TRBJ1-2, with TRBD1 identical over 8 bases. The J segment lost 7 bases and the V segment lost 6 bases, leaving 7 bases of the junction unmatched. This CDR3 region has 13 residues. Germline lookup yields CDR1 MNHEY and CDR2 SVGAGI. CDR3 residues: CASSLYRGGGYTF. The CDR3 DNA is TGTGCCAGCAGCTTGTACAGGGGGGGTGGCTACACCTTC.

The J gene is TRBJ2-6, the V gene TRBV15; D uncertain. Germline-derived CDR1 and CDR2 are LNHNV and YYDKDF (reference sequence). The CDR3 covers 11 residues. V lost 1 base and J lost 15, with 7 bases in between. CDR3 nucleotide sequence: TGTGCCACCAGCAGAGGCCCCGGCCTGACTTTC. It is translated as CATSRGPGLTF.

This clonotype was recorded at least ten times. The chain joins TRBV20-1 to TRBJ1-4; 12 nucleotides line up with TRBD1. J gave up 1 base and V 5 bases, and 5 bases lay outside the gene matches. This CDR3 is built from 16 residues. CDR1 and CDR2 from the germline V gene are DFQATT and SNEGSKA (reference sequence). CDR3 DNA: TGCAGTGCTTGGGACAGGGGGCCTGGAACTAATGAAAAACTGTTTTTT. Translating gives CSAWDRGPGTNEKLFF.

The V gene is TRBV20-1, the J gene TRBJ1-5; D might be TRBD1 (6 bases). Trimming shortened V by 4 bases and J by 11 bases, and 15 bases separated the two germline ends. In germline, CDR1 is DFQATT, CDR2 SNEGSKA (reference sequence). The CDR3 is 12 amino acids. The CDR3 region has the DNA TGCAGTGCTAAGACAGGTTTGGAGACCCAGCATTTT. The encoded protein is CSAKTGLETQHF.

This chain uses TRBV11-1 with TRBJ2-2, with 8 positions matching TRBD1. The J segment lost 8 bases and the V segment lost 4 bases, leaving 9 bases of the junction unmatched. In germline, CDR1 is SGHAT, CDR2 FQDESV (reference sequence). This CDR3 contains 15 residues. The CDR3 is CASSWDRRESGELFF. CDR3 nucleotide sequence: TGTGCCAGCAGCTGGGACAGGAGAGAGTCGGGGGAGCTGTTTTTT.

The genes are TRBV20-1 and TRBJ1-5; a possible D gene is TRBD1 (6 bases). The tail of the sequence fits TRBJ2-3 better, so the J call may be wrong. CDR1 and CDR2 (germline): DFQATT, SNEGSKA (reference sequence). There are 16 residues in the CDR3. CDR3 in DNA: TGCAGTGCTAGAGAGTTAAGCGGCAGGGGCCCAGATACGCAGTATTTT. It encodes CSARELSGRGPDTQYF.

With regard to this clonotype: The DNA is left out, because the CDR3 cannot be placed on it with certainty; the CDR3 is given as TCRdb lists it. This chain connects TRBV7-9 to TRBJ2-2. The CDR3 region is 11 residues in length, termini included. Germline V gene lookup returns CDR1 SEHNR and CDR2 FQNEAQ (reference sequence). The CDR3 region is CASSYGGSCFF.

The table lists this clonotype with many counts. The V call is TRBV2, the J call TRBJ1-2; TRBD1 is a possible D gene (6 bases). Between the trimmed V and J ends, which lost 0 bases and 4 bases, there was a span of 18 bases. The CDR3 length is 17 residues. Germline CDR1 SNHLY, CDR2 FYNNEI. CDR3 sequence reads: CASSEASHRGQFYGYTF. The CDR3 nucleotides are TGTGCCAGCAGTGAAGCTTCCCATAGAGGACAGTTCTATGGCTACACCTTC.

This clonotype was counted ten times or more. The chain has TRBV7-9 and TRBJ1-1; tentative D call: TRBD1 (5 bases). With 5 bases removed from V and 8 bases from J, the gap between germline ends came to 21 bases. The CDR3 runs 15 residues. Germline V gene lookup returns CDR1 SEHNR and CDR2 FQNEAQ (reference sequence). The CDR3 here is CASSLGTRRDGEAFF. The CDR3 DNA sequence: TGTGCCAGCAGCCTTGGGACCAGAAGGGACGGAGAAGCTTTCTTT.

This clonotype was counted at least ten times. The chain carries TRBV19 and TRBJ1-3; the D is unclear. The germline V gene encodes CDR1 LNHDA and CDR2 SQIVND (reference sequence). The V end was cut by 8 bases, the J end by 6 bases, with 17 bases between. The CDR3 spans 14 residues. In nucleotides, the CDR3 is TGTGCCAGTGGCTTGGGTTTGGGAACAAACACCATATATTTT. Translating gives CASGLGLGTNTIYF.

DNA of the CDR3: TGCAGCGCGACCTCCCCTAGGGGGCAGCCCCAGCATTTT. Translated, it gives CSATSPRGQPQHF. The chain links TRBV29-1 to TRBJ1-5; D is perhaps TRBD1 (6 bases). Per germline, CDR1 SQVTM and CDR2 ANQGSEA. The germline V and J ends were trimmed by 7 bases and 7 bases, with 17 bases remaining between them. The CDR3 contains 13 residues.

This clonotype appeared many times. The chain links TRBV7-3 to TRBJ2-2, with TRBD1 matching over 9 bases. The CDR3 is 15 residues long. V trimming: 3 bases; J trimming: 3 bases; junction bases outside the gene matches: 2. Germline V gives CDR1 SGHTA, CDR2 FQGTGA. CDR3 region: CASSFGQGYTGELFF. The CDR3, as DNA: TGTGCCAGCAGCTTCGGACAGGGGTACACCGGGGAGCTGTTTTTT.

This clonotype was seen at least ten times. The chain's CDR3 is CSAPRGAEQYF. The CDR3 nucleotides read TGCAGTGCCCCCCGTGGGGCGGAGCAGTACTTC. The V call is TRBV20-1, the J call TRBJ2-7, with D perhaps matching TRBD1 (5 bases). CDR1 is DFQATT and CDR2 is SNEGSKA in the germline V gene (reference sequence). The length of the CDR3 is 11 residues. Trimming removed 6 bases at V and 7 bases at J, with 13 bases between.

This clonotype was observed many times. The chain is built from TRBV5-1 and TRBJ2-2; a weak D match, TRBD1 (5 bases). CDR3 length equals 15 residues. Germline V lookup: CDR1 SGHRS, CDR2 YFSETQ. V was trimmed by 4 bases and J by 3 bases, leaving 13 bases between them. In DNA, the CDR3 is TGCGCCAGCAGCGCTTCAGGGCCGGACACCGGGGAGCTGTTTTTT. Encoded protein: CASSASGPDTGELFF.

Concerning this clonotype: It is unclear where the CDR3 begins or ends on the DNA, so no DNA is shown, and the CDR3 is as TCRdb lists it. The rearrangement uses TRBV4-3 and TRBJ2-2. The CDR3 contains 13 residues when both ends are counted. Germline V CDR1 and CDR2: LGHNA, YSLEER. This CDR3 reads CASSQETTGSCFF.

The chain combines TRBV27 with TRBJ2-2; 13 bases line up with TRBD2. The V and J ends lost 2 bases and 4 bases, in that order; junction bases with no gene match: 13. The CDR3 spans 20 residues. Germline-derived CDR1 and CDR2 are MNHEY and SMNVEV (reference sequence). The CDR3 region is CASSLGRGLAGAIGTGELFF. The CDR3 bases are TGTGCCAGCAGTTTAGGTCGAGGACTAGCGGGAGCGATTGGCACCGGGGAGCTGTTTTTT.

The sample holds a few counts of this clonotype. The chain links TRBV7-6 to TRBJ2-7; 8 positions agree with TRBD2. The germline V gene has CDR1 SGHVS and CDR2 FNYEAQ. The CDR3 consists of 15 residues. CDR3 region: CAREASGPEGYEQYF. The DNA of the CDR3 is TGTGCTAGAGAGGCTAGCGGGCCTGAGGGGTACGAGCAGTACTTC.

CDR3 nucleotides: TGTGCCAGCAGTTTAAACGGGGCCGAGCATGGCTACACCTTC. Translated: CASSLNGAEHGYTF. The chain uses TRBV28 and TRBJ1-2, with D perhaps matching TRBD1 (5 bases). This CDR3 comprises 14 residues. Trimming pared 2 bases from V and 6 bases from J, leaving 13 bases between. Germline V gene sequence: CDR1 MDHEN, CDR2 SYDVKM.

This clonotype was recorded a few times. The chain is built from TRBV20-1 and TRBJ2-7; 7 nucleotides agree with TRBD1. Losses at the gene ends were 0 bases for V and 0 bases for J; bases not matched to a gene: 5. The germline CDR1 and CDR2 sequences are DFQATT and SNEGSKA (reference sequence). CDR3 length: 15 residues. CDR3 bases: TGCAGTGCTAGAGATGAGGGGGCTTTCTCCTACGAGCAGTACTTC. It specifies CSARDEGAFSYEQYF.